A selection of T cell receptor beta chains follows, all from one sample in a study of shared clonotypes between healthy human individuals. TCRdb keeps only in-frame clones here, not all; method: immunoSEQ multiplex PCR. This sample carries 1.5 million to 2.5 million clones, just under 95% of them seen once, and the ten largest clones take 1% to 1.5%. The sample taken for sequencing was naive CD8+ T cells sorted from blood. All receptors derive from a man between 18 and 35 years old in good health. Each CDR3 is given with its conserved first and last residue. The D gene is left open where the match is weak. Not all rows give a size; the values are once, few, many and, for expanded clones, a class.

clone_size: NA
d_call: NA
v_call: TRBV9
j_call: TRBJ1-5
cdr3_length: 18
cdr3_aa: CASSVVEGLPYSNQPQHF
cdr3_nt: TGTGCCAGCAGCGTAGTAGAGGGGCTTCCCTATAGCAATCAGCCCCAGCATTTT

clone_size: NA
d_call: TRBD2
v_call: TRBV10-3
j_call: TRBJ2-1
cdr3_length: 15
cdr3_aa: CAISGLAGKYNEQFF
cdr3_nt: TGTGCCATCAGTGGGCTAGCGGGGAAGTACAATGAGCAGTTCTTC

clone_size: few
d_call: TRBD1
v_call: TRBV27
j_call: TRBJ1-2
cdr3_length: 13
cdr3_aa: CASSFQGDYGYTF
cdr3_nt: TGTGCCAGCAGCTTCCAGGGGGACTATGGCTACACCTTC

clone_size: NA
d_call: NA
v_call: TRBV20-1
j_call: TRBJ1-1
cdr3_length: 11
cdr3_aa: CSASINTEAFF
cdr3_nt: TGCAGTGCTAGTATTAACACTGAAGCTTTCTTT

clone_size: once
d_call: NA
v_call: TRBV7-9
j_call: TRBJ2-5
cdr3_length: 15
cdr3_aa: CASSLLGPVGETQYF
cdr3_nt: TGTGCCAGCAGCTTATTAGGACCGGTGGGAGAGACCCAGTACTTC

clone_size: NA
d_call: NA
v_call: TRBV5-5
j_call: TRBJ2-7
cdr3_length: 13
cdr3_aa: CASSFQGSGEQYF
cdr3_nt: TGTGCCAGCAGCTTTCAGGGGTCGGGCGAGCAGTACTTC

clone_size: NA
d_call: NA
v_call: TRBV7-3
j_call: TRBJ2-7
cdr3_length: 14
cdr3_aa: CASSSLVGGLEQYF
cdr3_nt: TGTGCCAGCAGCTCGCTGGTTGGGGGGCTTGAGCAGTACTTC

clone_size: NA
d_call: NA
v_call: TRBV5-1
j_call: TRBJ2-2
cdr3_length: 17
cdr3_aa: CASSPGAGDRNTGELFF
cdr3_nt: TGCGCCAGCAGCCCGGGGGCAGGGGATAGAAACACCGGGGAGCTGTTTTTT

clone_size: NA
d_call: NA
v_call: TRBV27
j_call: TRBJ2-7
cdr3_length: 14
cdr3_aa: CASSFAGASYEQYF
cdr3_nt: TGTGCCAGCAGTTTCGCGGGGGCCTCCTACGAGCAGTACTTC

clone_size: NA
d_call: NA
v_call: TRBV14
j_call: TRBJ2-1
cdr3_length: 13
cdr3_aa: CASSQTFAVEQFF
cdr3_nt: TGTGCCAGCAGCCAAACTTTTGCAGTTGAGCAGTTCTTC

clone_size: NA
d_call: TRBD1
v_call: TRBV13
j_call: TRBJ2-7
cdr3_length: 13
cdr3_aa: CASSRQGLYEQYF
cdr3_nt: TGTGCCAGCAGCCGACAGGGTCTCTACGAGCAGTACTTC

clone_size: once
d_call: NA
v_call: TRBV27
j_call: TRBJ1-6
cdr3_length: 16
cdr3_aa: CASSFQGPSYNSPLHF
cdr3_nt: TGTGCCAGCAGTTTTCAGGGGCCGTCCTATAATTCACCCCTCCACTTT

clone_size: NA
d_call: NA
v_call: TRBV7-8
j_call: TRBJ2-7
cdr3_length: 17
cdr3_aa: CASSALQGGKESYEQYF
cdr3_nt: TGTGCCAGCAGTGCCCTGCAGGGGGGGAAAGAGTCCTACGAGCAGTACTTC

clone_size: NA
d_call: NA
v_call: TRBV4-3
j_call: TRBJ2-7
cdr3_length: 16
cdr3_aa: CASSQDAEGTSYEQYF
cdr3_nt: TGCGCCAGCAGCCAAGATGCGGAGGGAACCTCCTACGAGCAGTACTTC

clone_size: NA
d_call: NA
v_call: TRBV25-1
j_call: TRBJ2-7
cdr3_length: 15
cdr3_aa: CASSEYEGSSYEQYF
cdr3_nt: TGTGCCAGCAGTGAATACGAGGGCAGCTCCTACGAGCAGTACTTC

clone_size: NA
d_call: NA
v_call: TRBV29-1
j_call: TRBJ2-2
cdr3_length: 12
cdr3_aa: CSVVQGTGELFF
cdr3_nt: TGCAGCGTTGTTCAGGGGACCGGGGAGCTGTTTTTT

clone_size: NA
d_call: NA
v_call: TRBV29-1
j_call: TRBJ2-6
cdr3_length: 15
cdr3_aa: CSVGSQDNGANVLTF
cdr3_nt: TGCAGCGTTGGCTCCCAGGACAACGGGGCCAACGTCCTGACTTTC

clone_size: NA
d_call: TRBD2
v_call: TRBV7-9
j_call: TRBJ2-3
cdr3_length: 16
cdr3_aa: CASRGWPSGFTDTQYF
cdr3_nt: TGTGCCAGCAGGGGTTGGCCTAGCGGGTTCACAGATACGCAGTATTTT

clone_size: NA
d_call: NA
v_call: TRBV15
j_call: TRBJ2-1
cdr3_length: 14
cdr3_aa: CATSPVGSANEQFF
cdr3_nt: TGTGCCACCAGCCCGGTTGGGTCGGCCAATGAGCAGTTCTTC

clone_size: few
d_call: NA
v_call: TRBV21-1
j_call: TRBJ1-1
cdr3_length: 14
cdr3_aa: CASKTIRGGTEAFF
cdr3_nt: TGTGCCAGCAAAACCATCCGTGGGGGAACTGAAGCTTTCTTT

clone_size: NA
d_call: NA
v_call: TRBV7-2
j_call: TRBJ2-2
cdr3_length: 16
cdr3_aa: CASSFVSRSGTGELFF
cdr3_nt: TGTGCCAGCAGCTTTGTTAGTCGGTCTGGCACCGGGGAGCTGTTTTTT

clone_size: NA
d_call: NA
v_call: TRBV6-5
j_call: TRBJ2-2
cdr3_length: 14
cdr3_aa: CASSYYKGTGELFF
cdr3_nt: TGTGCCAGCAGTTACTATAAGGGGACCGGGGAGCTGTTTTTT

clone_size: once
d_call: NA
v_call: TRBV6-6
j_call: TRBJ2-3
cdr3_length: 10
cdr3_aa: CALSTDTQYF
cdr3_nt: TGTGCCTTAAGCACAGATACGCAGTATTTT

clone_size: NA
d_call: NA
v_call: TRBV5-4
j_call: TRBJ2-7
cdr3_length: 15
cdr3_aa: CASSLDGGLTYEQYF
cdr3_nt: TGTGCCAGCAGCTTGGACGGGGGCTTAACCTACGAGCAGTACTTC

clone_size: NA
d_call: NA
v_call: TRBV6-4
j_call: TRBJ1-2
cdr3_length: 10
cdr3_aa: CASNGYGYTF
cdr3_nt: TGTGCCAGCAATGGGTATGGCTACACCTTC

clone_size: NA
d_call: TRBD1
v_call: TRBV19
j_call: TRBJ1-1
cdr3_length: 17
cdr3_aa: CASGGGDKGQSNTEAFF
cdr3_nt: TGTGCCAGTGGGGGGGGCGATAAGGGACAGTCGAACACTGAAGCTTTCTTT

clone_size: once
d_call: TRBD1
v_call: TRBV30
j_call: TRBJ2-1
cdr3_length: 12
cdr3_aa: CAWSADRDEQFF
cdr3_nt: TGTGCCTGGAGCGCAGACAGGGATGAGCAGTTCTTC

clone_size: NA
d_call: NA
v_call: TRBV5-4
j_call: TRBJ2-3
cdr3_length: 12
cdr3_aa: CASSRYTDTQYF
cdr3_nt: TGTGCCAGCAGCCGTTACACAGATACGCAGTATTTT

clone_size: NA
d_call: NA
v_call: TRBV29-1
j_call: TRBJ2-1
cdr3_length: 12
cdr3_aa: CSVEENPRWQFF
cdr3_nt: TGCAGCGTTGAAGAAAATCCTCGATGGCAGTTCTTC

clone_size: NA
d_call: NA
v_call: TRBV7-9
j_call: TRBJ2-3
cdr3_length: 15
cdr3_aa: CASSLGQAVYGTQYF
cdr3_nt: TGTGCCAGCAGCTTAGGACAGGCGGTCTATGGTACGCAGTATTTT

clone_size: NA
d_call: NA
v_call: TRBV6-5
j_call: TRBJ2-1
cdr3_length: 16
cdr3_aa: CASSYTDGSSYNEQFF
cdr3_nt: TGTGCCAGCAGTTACACTGACGGAAGCTCCTACAATGAGCAGTTCTTC

clone_size: NA
d_call: TRBD2
v_call: TRBV7-9
j_call: TRBJ2-7
cdr3_length: 16
cdr3_aa: CASSPQEGLAGYEQYF
cdr3_nt: TGTGCCAGCAGCCCGCAAGAGGGACTAGCAGGATACGAGCAGTACTTC

clone_size: NA
d_call: TRBD2
v_call: TRBV7-9
j_call: TRBJ2-3
cdr3_length: 17
cdr3_aa: CASSRSLAGGSTDTQYF
cdr3_nt: TGTGCCAGCAGCCGGTCCCTAGCGGGAGGGAGCACAGATACGCAGTATTTT

clone_size: NA
d_call: NA
v_call: TRBV5-6
j_call: TRBJ2-7
cdr3_length: 12
cdr3_aa: CASSLDIYEQYF
cdr3_nt: TGTGCCAGCAGCCTAGATATCTACGAGCAGTACTTC

clone_size: NA
d_call: NA
v_call: TRBV5-1
j_call: TRBJ1-6
cdr3_length: 13
cdr3_aa: CASSGGWNSPLHF
cdr3_nt: TGCGCCAGCAGCGGGGGCTGGAATTCACCCCTCCACTTT

clone_size: NA
d_call: NA
v_call: TRBV29-1
j_call: TRBJ2-1
cdr3_length: 11
cdr3_aa: CSVEQNNEQFF
cdr3_nt: TGCAGCGTTGAACAGAACAATGAGCAGTTCTTC

clone_size: NA
d_call: NA
v_call: TRBV13
j_call: TRBJ1-1
cdr3_length: 14
cdr3_aa: CASSPSGGPTEAFF
cdr3_nt: TGTGCCAGCAGCCCCAGCGGAGGGCCCACTGAAGCTTTCTTT

clone_size: NA
d_call: NA
v_call: TRBV6-5
j_call: TRBJ2-7
cdr3_length: 14
cdr3_aa: CASSSPGTSYEQYF
cdr3_nt: TGTGCCAGCAGTTCCCCGGGAACCAGCTACGAGCAGTACTTC

clone_size: once
d_call: TRBD1
v_call: TRBV29-1
j_call: TRBJ2-3
cdr3_length: 15
cdr3_aa: CSGRGQGRATDTQYF
cdr3_nt: TGCAGCGGGAGAGGACAGGGTCGAGCCACAGATACGCAGTATTTT

clone_size: NA
d_call: TRBD1
v_call: TRBV4-1
j_call: TRBJ2-2
cdr3_length: 14
cdr3_aa: CASSQGQGAGELFF
cdr3_nt: TGCGCCAGCAGCCAAGGGCAGGGGGCCGGGGAGCTGTTTTTT

clone_size: NA
d_call: NA
v_call: TRBV7-9
j_call: TRBJ1-4
cdr3_length: 15
cdr3_aa: CASSLVGSGPEKLFF
cdr3_nt: TGTGCCAGCAGCTTAGTGGGGTCCGGCCCTGAAAAACTGTTTTTT

clone_size: NA
d_call: NA
v_call: TRBV5-6
j_call: TRBJ1-6
cdr3_length: 18
cdr3_aa: CASSLSGATVHYNSPLHF
cdr3_nt: TGTGCCAGCAGCTTGAGCGGGGCCACCGTTCACTATAATTCACCCCTCCACTTT

clone_size: NA
d_call: TRBD1
v_call: TRBV11-2
j_call: TRBJ1-4
cdr3_length: 14
cdr3_aa: CASTLGTEGVKLFF
cdr3_nt: TGTGCCAGCACCCTCGGGACAGAAGGTGTAAAACTGTTTTTT

clone_size: NA
d_call: TRBD2
v_call: TRBV5-1
j_call: TRBJ2-3
cdr3_length: 19
cdr3_aa: CASSSPGTSGSLSTDTQYF
cdr3_nt: TGCGCCAGCAGCTCTCCCGGGACTAGCGGGAGCCTTAGCACAGATACGCAGTATTTT

clone_size: few
d_call: NA
v_call: TRBV29-1
j_call: TRBJ1-1
cdr3_length: 8
cdr3_aa: CSVEEAFF
cdr3_nt: TGCAGCGTTGAAGAAGCTTTCTTT